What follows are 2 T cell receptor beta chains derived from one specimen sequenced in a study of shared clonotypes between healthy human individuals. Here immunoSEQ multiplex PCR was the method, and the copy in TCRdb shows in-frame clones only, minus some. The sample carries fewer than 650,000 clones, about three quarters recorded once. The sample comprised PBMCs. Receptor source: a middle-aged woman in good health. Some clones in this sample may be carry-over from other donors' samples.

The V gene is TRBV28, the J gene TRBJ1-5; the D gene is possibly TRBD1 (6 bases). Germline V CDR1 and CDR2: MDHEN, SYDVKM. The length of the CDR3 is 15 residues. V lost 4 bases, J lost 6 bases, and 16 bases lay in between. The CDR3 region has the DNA TGTGCCAGCAGTTGGGGGCGCGTGGATGGTCAGCCCCAGCATTTT. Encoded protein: CASSWGRVDGQPQHF.

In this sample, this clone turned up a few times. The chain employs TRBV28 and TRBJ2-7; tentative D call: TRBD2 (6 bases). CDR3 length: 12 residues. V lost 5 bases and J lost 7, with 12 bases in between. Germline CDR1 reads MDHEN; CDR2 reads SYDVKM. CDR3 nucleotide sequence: TGTGCCAGCAGTCGGCAGGGACTTGAGCAGTACTTC. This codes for CASSRQGLEQYF.